This T cell receptor beta chain came from a study of shared clonotypes between healthy human individuals. The study's findings and limits: When compared with the clonotypes that were shared by all four sorted-subset donors, the non-shared clonotypes turned out to have lower generation probabilities.

Worth noting for this clone: No antigen is known for it.

Assay used: immunoSEQ multiplex PCR; TCRdb lists only in-frame clones, some missing. The sample holds 2 million to 2.5 million clones, 92% seen once. V was clipped by 5 bases and J by 7 bases, with 26 bases between them. This CDR3 is built from 18 residues. Germline V gene data show CDR1 as MGHRA and CDR2 as YSYEKL. The V call is TRBV4-1, the J call TRBJ2-2; possible D gene TRBD2, 7 bases. Source material: naive CD4+ T cells from PBMCs. Sample subset: CD45RA+ positively selected. The origin of this receptor is a man between 18 and 35 years old in good health. Some clones in this sample may be carry-over from other donors' samples. CDR3 DNA: TGCGCCAGCAGCTACCTCCTGCGGGGGCCCGAGGGGGGCGGGGAGCTGTTTTTT. This sequence encodes CASSYLLRGPEGGGELFF.